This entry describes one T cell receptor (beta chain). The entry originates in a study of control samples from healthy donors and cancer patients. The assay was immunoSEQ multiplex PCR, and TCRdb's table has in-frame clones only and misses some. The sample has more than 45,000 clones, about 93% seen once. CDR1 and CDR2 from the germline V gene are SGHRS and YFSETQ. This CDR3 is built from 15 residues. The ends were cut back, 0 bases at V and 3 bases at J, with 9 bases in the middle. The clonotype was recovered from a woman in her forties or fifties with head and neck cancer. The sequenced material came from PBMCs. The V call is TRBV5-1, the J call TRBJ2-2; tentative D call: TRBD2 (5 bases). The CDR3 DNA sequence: TGCGCCAGCAGCTTGGCAGTCGGGGACACCGGGGAGCTGTTTTTT. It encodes CASSLAVGDTGELFF.